This T cell receptor beta chain comes out of a study of identical twins (dated by TCRdb to the mid-2010s). Broadly, across the study: To test whether fetal clonotypes persist, this study deep-sequenced TCR alpha and beta repertoires from monozygotic twins, from unrelated adults of various ages, and from cord blood. To rule out contamination, the twin experiments were replicated at different times with different library preparation protocols. The study at large found these results: The excess sharing between twins in beta out-of-frame sequences was weaker because fewer shared sequences reduced the signal-to-noise ratio. Abundant cord blood beta clonotypes carried fewer insertions; young adult naive repertoires showed a weaker similar trend, while memory repertoires showed none. Recombination models systematically underestimated out-of-frame TCR alpha sharing in monozygotic twins but agreed with sharing between unrelated individuals. Invariant T cells such as MAIT and iNKT could partly confound zero-insertion analyses, although diverse VJ usage argued against such confounding for most clonotypes. Because the same donors could not be followed over many years, the conclusions relied on cross-sectional statistical analysis. Out-of-frame TCR alpha sequences shared between twins showed an excess of low generation-probability sequences compared with coincidental sharing between unrelated individuals.

Libraries were made using 5' RACE. TCRdb records Illumina HiSeq 2000 as the sequencer. A universal primer binding site was added through template switching, and the final cDNA carried a unique molecular identifier so that TCR cDNA molecules could be counted accurately. Specific primers in the conserved constant-segment region were used to synthesize first-strand cDNA for TCR alpha and beta chains. Each cDNA library was double barcoded, with a SMART-Mk sample barcode plus Illumina barcodes, to control for contamination. TruSeq adapter sequences and Illumina sample barcodes were added in two successive PCR steps. The Illumina HiSeq platform was used with custom primers to sequence TCR alpha and beta cDNA libraries. Per the original workflow: MiGEC was used to process raw reads and extract unique molecular identifiers, and MiXCR was used to find CDR3 positions. Recombination models were inferred per individual with the repgenHMM and IGoR tools using an EM algorithm. The analysis of shared clonotypes was done with the tcR package in R, with sharing normalized by the product of cloneset sizes. To study raw recombination without the effects of thymic and clonal selection, out-of-frame nonproductive sequences were analyzed. TCRdb ran its own pipeline on the public reads, namely fastp trimming at Q25 and MiXCR clone calling, and kept in-frame beta chains. Rows with a matching CDR3 protein are joined into one entry that keeps the most common DNA and genes. TCRdb, not the original authors, processed these V and J calls. This sample is represented by about 200,000 distinct CDR3 sequences; around 10% of them were singletons. Around 5.1% of the sample lies in the top ten.

Only healthy Caucasian donors were included. Miltenyi CD45RO+ enrichment and human naive T-cell isolation kits were used to isolate memory (CD45RO+) and naive T cells from PBMC. This clonotype was counted only a few times. What this receptor recognizes is not known. No base quality values were provided; no much bigger clone lies one nucleotide off. V is shortened by 4 bases, J by 1 base, and the region joining them spans 14 bases. The CDR3 starts with the cysteine, ends with the phenylalanine, and has 15 residues. Left in the record is the CDR3 DNA by itself, 45 bases read in frame from the first base. Via the germline V gene, CDR1 is SGDLS and CDR2 YYNGEE.

This TCR derives from a woman in her late teens or twenties in good health. The sequence is built from TRBV9 and TRBJ1-1, with a weak D call of TRBD1 (6 bases match). Sequenced input: memory (CD45RO+) T cells sorted from blood. The meaning of the sample's cell subset or site label: CD45RO+ enriched T cells. CDR3 protein: CASSSSPGQNTEAFF. The DNA sequence follows: TGTGCCAGCAGCTCGAGCCCGGGACAGAACACTGAAGCTTTCTTT.